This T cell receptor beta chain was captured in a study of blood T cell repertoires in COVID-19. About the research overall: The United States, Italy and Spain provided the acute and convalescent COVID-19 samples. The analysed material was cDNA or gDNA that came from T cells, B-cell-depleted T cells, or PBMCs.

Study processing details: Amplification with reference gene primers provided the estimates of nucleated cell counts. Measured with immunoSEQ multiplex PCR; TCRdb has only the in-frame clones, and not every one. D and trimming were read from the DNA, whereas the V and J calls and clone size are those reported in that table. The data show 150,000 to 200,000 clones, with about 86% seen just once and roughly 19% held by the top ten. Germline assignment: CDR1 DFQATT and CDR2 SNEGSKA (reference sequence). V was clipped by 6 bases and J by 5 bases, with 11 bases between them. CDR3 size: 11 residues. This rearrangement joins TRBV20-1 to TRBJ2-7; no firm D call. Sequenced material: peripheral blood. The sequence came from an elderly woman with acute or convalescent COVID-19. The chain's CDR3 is CSAEDRDEQYF. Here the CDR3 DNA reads TGCAGTGCGGAAGACCGGGACGAGCAGTACTTC.